The sample holds a few counts of the clone carrying this TCR beta chain. Its antigen is unidentified. Every donor gave approximately 10 milliliters of peripheral blood. This sample was included in a study of blood T cells in healthy people across ages. Whole-study results and caveats: Relative to aged donors, long-lived donors carried more naive CD4+ cells and displayed higher diversity.

A second PCR, run for roughly 6 to 11 cycles, used a sample-barcoded 5' primer plus a J-beta primer mix. TCRdb reanalysed the 5' RACE reads using MiXCR and keeps one entry per CDR3 protein. The sample has around 970,000 distinct CDR3 sequences; roughly half are singletons. Sequenced input: blood. The receptor was derived from a woman aged 60-75 years in good health.

In nucleotides, the CDR3 is TGTGCCAGCAGCCGGGACAGGGAAGTATACTATGGCTACACCTTC. It is translated as CASSRDREVYYGYTF. This rearrangement joins TRBV3-1 to TRBJ1-2; 9 bases line up with TRBD1. V lost 4 bases, J lost 3 bases, and 6 bases stayed unmatched. This CDR3 spans 15 amino acids. Germline CDR1 LGHDT, CDR2 YNNKEL (reference sequence).